One sample yielded the 21 T cell receptor beta chains listed below, sequenced in a study of T cell repertoires in cytomegalovirus infection. TCRdb redid the calling of the reads with MiXCR, one entry per CDR3 protein. The sample lists roughly 180,000 distinct CDR3 sequences, roughly 30% occurring once. The sample was PBMCs. The origin of the receptors is a human donor in good health (CMV status not recorded). Some clones in this sample may be carry-over from other donors' samples.

The chain carries TRBV5-1 and TRBJ1-1; 7 bases agree with TRBD1. CDR1 is SGHRS and CDR2 is YFSETQ in the germline V gene. The CDR3 sequence is 13 residues long. The ends lost 7 bases at V and 8 bases at J; junction bases unmatched: 11. CDR3 region: CASDTGDRQEAFF. Written as DNA, the CDR3 is TGCGCCAGCGACACCGGGGACAGACAGGAAGCTTTCTTT.

There are a few counts of this clonotype. The chain recombines TRBV10-3 with TRBJ2-7; 10 nucleotides agree with TRBD1. J gave up 5 bases and V 11 bases, and 12 bases lay outside the gene matches. The CDR3 sequence is 14 residues long. Germline CDR1 is ENHRY and CDR2 is SYGVKD. CDR3 residues: CAAARDRGFHEQYF. In DNA form, the CDR3 reads TGTGCCGCCGCCCGGGACAGGGGATTCCACGAGCAGTACTTC.

The chain links TRBV7-2 to TRBJ2-3; TRBD1 might be the D (5 bases). V was pared by 1 base and J by 1 base, with 9 bases between. Germline CDR1 is SGHTA and CDR2 is FQGNSA. The CDR3 consists of 15 residues. CDR3 DNA sequence: TGTGCCAGCAGCTTAGTGGGGCAGCGCACAGATACGCAGTATTTT. Protein sequence: CASSLVGQRTDTQYF.

Turning to this clonotype: This is likely a read error, given that the CDR3 carries no conserved phenylalanine or tryptophan at its end. The chain has TRBV12-5 and TRBJ2-3, with 9 bases matching TRBD2. V gave up 7 bases and J gave up 2 bases; unmatched junction bases: 4. The CDR3 is made up of 14 amino acids. Per the germline V gene, CDR1 is LGHNT and CDR2 is FRNRAP. This CDR3 reads CASALAGPTDTQYL. Written as DNA, the CDR3 is TGTGCTAGTGCCCTAGCGGGGCCCACAGATACGCAGTATTTA.

This sequence joins TRBV15 and TRBJ1-5; tentative D call: TRBD1 (5 bases). Germline V gives CDR1 LNHNV, CDR2 YYDKDF (reference sequence). The CDR3 totals 14 residues. Trimming cost V 2 bases and J 4 bases, with 9 bases left between them. The CDR3 loop reads CATSRQGLNQPQHF. The CDR3 nucleotides are TGTGCCACCAGCAGACAGGGACTAAATCAGCCCCAGCATTTT.

In its sample, this clonotype was seen many times. V usage is TRBV7-2 and J usage is TRBJ2-7; tentatively, D is TRBD1 (6 bases). This CDR3 is built from 15 residues. Germline-derived CDR1 and CDR2 are SGHTA and FQGNSA. V shed 3 bases and J shed 1 base, with 13 bases lying between them. The CDR3 coding sequence is TGTGCCAGCAGCTTTTCCCTGACAGGTTCCTACGAGCAGTACTTC. It translates to CASSFSLTGSYEQYF.

Notes on this clonotype: The junction differs from germline at one of its ends, possibly a read error. The rearrangement uses TRBV7-2 and TRBJ1-4; no reliable D call. Germline V gene sequence: CDR1 SGHTA, CDR2 FQGNSA. CDR3 length: 15 residues. The CDR3 nucleotides read TGTGCCAGCAGCTTAAGGCACGCACCTAAAGAAAAACTGTTTTTT. Translation gives CASSLRHAPKEKLFF. The full variable domain, its missing parts supplied by reference TRBV7-2 and TRBJ1-4, is GAGVSQSPSNKVTEKGKDVELRCDPISGHTALYWYRQSLGQGLEFLIYFQGNSAPDKSGLPSDRFSAERTGGSVSTLTIQRTQQEDSAVYLCASSLRHAPKEKLFFGSGTQLSVL.

This rearrangement joins TRBV7-9 to TRBJ1-3; D gene ambiguous. V was cut by 5 bases and J by 1 base, with 6 bases left in between. Per the germline V gene, CDR1 is SEHNR and CDR2 is FQNEAQ (reference sequence). The CDR3 is made up of 13 amino acids. The CDR3 DNA follows: TGTGCCAGCAGCCACCGGTCTGGAAACACCATATATTTT. It encodes CASSHRSGNTIYF. Full variable domain (rest looked up from reference TRBV7-9 and TRBJ1-3): DTGVSQNPRHKITKRGQNVTFRCDPISEHNRLYWYRQTLGQGPEFLTYFQNEAQLEKSRLLSDRFSAERPKGSFSTLEIQRTEQGDSAMYLCASSHRSGNTIYFGEGSWLTVV.

The V gene is TRBV2, the J gene TRBJ2-5; D might be TRBD1 (6 bases). CDR1 is SNHLY and CDR2 is FYNNEI in the germline V gene. V lost 4 bases to trimming and J lost 1 base, with 7 bases between them. The CDR3 contains 13 residues. CDR3: CASSVGAQETQYF. CDR3 coding DNA: TGTGCCAGCAGTGTGGGGGCCCAAGAGACCCAGTACTTC.

This clonotype was recorded a few times. V is TRBV19 and J is TRBJ2-1; D may match TRBD1 or TRBD2 (6 bases each). Germline values: CDR1 LNHDA, CDR2 SQIVND (reference sequence). V was pared by 1 base and J by 4 bases, with 17 bases between. This CDR3 contains 17 residues. CDR3 sequence reads: CASSIGLPRGEYNEQFF. The CDR3 DNA is TGTGCCAGTAGTATAGGGTTACCGAGGGGGGAGTACAATGAGCAGTTCTTC.

The chain recombines TRBV15 with TRBJ1-6; tentative D call: TRBD1 (6 bases). The ends were cut back, 0 bases at V and 10 bases at J, with 16 bases in the middle. CDR1 and CDR2 from the germline V gene are LNHNV and YYDKDF (reference sequence). The CDR3 runs to 16 residues. CDR3 nucleotides: TGTGCCACCAGCAGAGATTACGGGGGCGCCGAGTCACCCCTCCACTTT. The encoded protein is CATSRDYGGAESPLHF.

This chain joins TRBV30 and TRBJ2-5, with 9 bases identical to TRBD2. V was pared by 0 bases and J by 4 bases, with 6 bases of the junction left unmatched. The CDR3 runs 15 residues. Germline values: CDR1 GTSNPN, CDR2 SVGIG (reference sequence). DNA of the CDR3: TGTGCCTGGAGTGTATGGCGGGGGGGCCCAGAGACCCAGTACTTC. This encodes CAWSVWRGGPETQYF.

This clonotype was picked up many times. The chain employs TRBV4-3 and TRBJ2-3; D unclear. The germline V gene has CDR1 LGHNA and CDR2 YSLEER. The CDR3 covers 13 residues. The V end was cut by 3 bases, the J end by 5 bases, with 9 bases between. The CDR3 loop is CASSQTFRDTQYF. The CDR3 DNA sequence: TGCGCCAGCAGCCAGACTTTTAGAGATACGCAGTATTTT.

The chain couples TRBV29-1 to TRBJ1-1; no clear D. Germline-derived CDR1 and CDR2 are SQVTM and ANQGSEA. The ends were cut back, 4 bases at V and 6 bases at J, with 9 bases in the middle. The CDR3 spans 11 residues. The CDR3, as DNA: TGCAGCGTTGTCCCCGGATCTGAAGCTTTCTTT. Its protein product is CSVVPGSEAFF.

V usage is TRBV3-1 and J usage is TRBJ2-2; 7 positions agree with TRBD2. The CDR3 is 16 amino acids. The junction had 5 bases not matched to a gene; V was cut back by 4 bases and J by 0 bases. CDR1 and CDR2 from the germline V gene are LGHDT and YNNKEL (reference sequence). The CDR3 DNA reads TGTGCCAGCAGCCCTGGACTAGAATCGAACACCGGGGAGCTGTTTTTT. This translates into CASSPGLESNTGELFF.

This chain links TRBV29-1 with TRBJ2-3, with D hard to call. Germline V CDR1 and CDR2: SQVTM, ANQGSEA. The CDR3 extends over 12 amino acids. Trimming removed 2 bases from V and 2 bases from J, with 5 bases in between. The CDR3 DNA is TGCAGCGTTGAATCTTTCACAGATACGCAGTATTTT. It translates to CSVESFTDTQYF.

At least ten counts were recorded for this clonotype. V and J are TRBV7-2 and TRBJ2-5; 9 bases line up with TRBD2. Germline CDR1 and CDR2: SGHTA and FQGNSA. The CDR3 has 16 amino acids. Trimming removed 1 base from V and 1 base from J; junction bases left unmatched: 4. CDR3 DNA sequence: TGTGCCAGCAGCTTAGAGCTAGCGGGGAGCCAAGAGACCCAGTACTTC. It is translated as CASSLELAGSQETQYF.

Turning to this clonotype: At one of its ends the junction is not consistent with the germline gene, which may arise from a read error. The chain recombines TRBV4-3 with TRBJ1-5; 9 bases fit TRBD1. The CDR3 runs to 16 residues. The germline V gene has CDR1 LGHNA and CDR2 YSLEER. This CDR3 is CSSSQVAGQGAQPQHF. The CDR3 DNA reads as TGCTCCAGCAGCCAAGTTGCGGGACAGGGCGCTCAGCCCCAGCATTTT.

This clonotype was seen many times. The chain links TRBV7-2 to TRBJ2-5; D possibly corresponds to TRBD2 (5 bases). The CDR3 consists of 13 residues. The germline gives CDR1 SGHTA, CDR2 FQGNSA. V lost 5 bases, J lost 1 base, and 8 bases lay in between. The CDR3 sequence: CASSTTSQETQYF. CDR3 nucleotides: TGTGCCAGCAGCACTACTAGCCAAGAGACCCAGTACTTC. Full variable domain (missing parts from reference TRBV7-2 and TRBJ2-5): GAGVSQSPSNKVTEKGKDVELRCDPISGHTALYWYRQSLGQGLEFLIYFQGNSAPDKSGLPSDRFSAERTGGSVSTLTIQRTQQEDSAVYLCASSTTSQETQYFGPGTRLLVL.

J is TRBJ1-6 and V is TRBV14, with unresolved D. The CDR3 loop spans 15 amino acids. V lost 4 bases to trimming and J lost 10 bases, with 17 bases between them. Germline CDR1 is SGHDN and CDR2 is FVKESK. CDR3 in amino acids: CASSPGLGSLSPLHF. CDR3 sequence (DNA): TGTGCCAGCAGCCCTGGACTGGGATCCTTATCACCCCTCCACTTT.

Ten or more counts support this clonotype. The rearrangement joins TRBV7-2 to TRBJ2-5, with 12 bases fitting TRBD2. CDR1 and CDR2 (germline): SGHTA, FQGNSA. Germline trimming cut 5 bases from V and 5 bases from J; bases unmatched to any gene: 6. The CDR3 is 15 amino acids. DNA of the CDR3: TGTGCCAGCAGCCCACGACTAGCGGGGGCCGAGACCCAGTACTTC. Translating gives CASSPRLAGAETQYF.